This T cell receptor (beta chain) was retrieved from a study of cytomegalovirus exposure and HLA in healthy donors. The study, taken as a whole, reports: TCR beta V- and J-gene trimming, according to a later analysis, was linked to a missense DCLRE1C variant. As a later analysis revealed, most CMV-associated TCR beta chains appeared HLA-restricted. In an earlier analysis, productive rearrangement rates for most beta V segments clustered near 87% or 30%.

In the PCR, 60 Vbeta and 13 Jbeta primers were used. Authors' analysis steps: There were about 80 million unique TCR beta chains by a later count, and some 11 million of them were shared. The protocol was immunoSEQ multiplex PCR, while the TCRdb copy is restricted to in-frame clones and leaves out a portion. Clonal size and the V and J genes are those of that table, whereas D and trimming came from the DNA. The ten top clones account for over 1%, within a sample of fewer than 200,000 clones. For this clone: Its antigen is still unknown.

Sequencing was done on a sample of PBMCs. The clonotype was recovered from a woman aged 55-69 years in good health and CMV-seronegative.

The CDR3 nucleotides read TGTGCCAGCTCCCTCAGCGGGAGCCCCGAGGGGCAGTTCTTC. Its protein is CASSLSGSPEGQFF. This chain joins TRBV18 and TRBJ2-1; 8 positions agree with TRBD2. Trimming took 6 bases from V and 12 from J; bases not matched to a gene: 13. CDR1 and CDR2 from the germline V gene are KGHSH and LQKENI. This CDR3 contains 14 residues.